This T cell receptor (beta chain) originates from a study of beta chain features in type 1 diabetes. Notes on the study in general: Sequencing of cDNA might inflate the share of cells that strongly express TCR. The similarity of naive, central memory and Treg TCRB repertoires appeared greater among patients than among healthy donors. PCR could preferentially amplify shorter templates, alike in patients and controls.

As for this clone: Antigen unknown.

Since all of the isolated RNA was reverse transcribed, expressed TCRB transcripts were what got sequenced. The data were produced by immunoSEQ multiplex PCR, yet TCRdb's version contains in-frame clones alone and is incomplete. The sample lists hundreds of thousands of clones, 10% to 15% occurring once. CDR3 length: 12 amino acids. The germline gives CDR1 SGHVS, CDR2 FQNEAQ. V gave up 8 bases and J gave up 10 bases, with 12 bases separating them. This rearrangement joins TRBV7-8 to TRBJ1-6; D call uncertain. This sequence originates from a man younger than 30 in good health. Sequencing input: naive CD4+ T cells from blood. The CDR3, as DNA: TGTGCCAGCTGCCCCCGAGGATCACCCCTCCACTTT. It specifies CASCPRGSPLHF.